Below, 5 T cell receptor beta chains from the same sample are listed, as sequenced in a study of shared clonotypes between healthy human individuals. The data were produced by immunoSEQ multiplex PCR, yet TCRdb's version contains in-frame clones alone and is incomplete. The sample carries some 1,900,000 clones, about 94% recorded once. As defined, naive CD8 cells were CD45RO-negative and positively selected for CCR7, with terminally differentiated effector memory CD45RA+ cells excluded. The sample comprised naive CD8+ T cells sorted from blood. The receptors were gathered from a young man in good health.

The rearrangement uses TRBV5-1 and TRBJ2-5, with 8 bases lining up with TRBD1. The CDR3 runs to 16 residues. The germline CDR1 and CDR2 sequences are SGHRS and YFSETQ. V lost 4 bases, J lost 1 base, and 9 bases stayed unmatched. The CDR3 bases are TGCGCCAGCAGCCCCATGACAGGGGTCCCCCAAGAGACCCAGTACTTC. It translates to CASSPMTGVPQETQYF. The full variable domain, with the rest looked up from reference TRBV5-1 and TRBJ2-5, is KAGVTQTPRYLIKTRGQQVTLSCSPISGHRSVSWYQQTPGQGLQFLFEYFSETQRNKGNFPGRFSGRQFSNSRSEMNVSTLELGDSALYLCASSPMTGVPQETQYFGPGTRLLVL.

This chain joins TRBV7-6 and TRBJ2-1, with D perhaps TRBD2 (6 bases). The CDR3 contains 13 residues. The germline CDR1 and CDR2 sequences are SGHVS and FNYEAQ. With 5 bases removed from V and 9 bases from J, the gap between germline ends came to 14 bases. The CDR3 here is CASSPGLSIEQFF. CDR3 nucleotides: TGTGCCAGCAGCCCGGGACTTAGCATTGAGCAGTTCTTC.

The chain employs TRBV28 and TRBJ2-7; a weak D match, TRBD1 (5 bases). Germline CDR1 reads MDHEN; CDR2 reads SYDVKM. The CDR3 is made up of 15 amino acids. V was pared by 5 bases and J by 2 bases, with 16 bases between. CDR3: CASSESAGSTYEQYF. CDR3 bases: TGTGCCAGCAGTGAATCCGCAGGGTCAACCTACGAGCAGTACTTC.

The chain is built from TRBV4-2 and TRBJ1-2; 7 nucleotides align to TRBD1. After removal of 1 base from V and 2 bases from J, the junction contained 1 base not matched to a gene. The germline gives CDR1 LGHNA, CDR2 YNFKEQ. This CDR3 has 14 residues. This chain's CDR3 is CASSQADRNYGYTF. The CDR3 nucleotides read TGTGCCAGCAGCCAAGCGGACAGGAACTATGGCTACACCTTC.

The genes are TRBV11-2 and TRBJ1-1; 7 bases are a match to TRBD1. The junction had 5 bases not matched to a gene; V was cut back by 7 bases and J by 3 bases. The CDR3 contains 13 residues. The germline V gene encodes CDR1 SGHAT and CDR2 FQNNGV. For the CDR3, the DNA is TGTGCCAGCAACAAAGGGACAGACACTGAAGCTTTCTTT. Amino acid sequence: CASNKGTDTEAFF.